This note documents a single TCR beta chain sequence. This record comes from a study of cytotoxic CD8 clonotypes in ibrutinib-treated CLL. Using immunoSEQ multiplex PCR, the repertoire was profiled, and TCRdb retains in-frame clones only, with some absent. This sample has tens of thousands of clones, with approximately 71% found just once. The germline V and J ends were trimmed by 4 bases and 5 bases, with 5 bases remaining between them. Germline CDR1 MGHDK, CDR2 SYGVNS. The CDR3 runs to 12 residues. The V and J genes are TRBV25-1 and TRBJ2-2; D gene uncertain. This sequence originates from a human donor with chronic lymphocytic leukemia. Specimen: PBMCs, collected at disease progression, from a patient treated with ibrutinib. Written as DNA, the CDR3 is TGTGCCAGCAGTGTTTGGACCGGGGAGCTGTTTTTT. Translation gives CASSVWTGELFF.